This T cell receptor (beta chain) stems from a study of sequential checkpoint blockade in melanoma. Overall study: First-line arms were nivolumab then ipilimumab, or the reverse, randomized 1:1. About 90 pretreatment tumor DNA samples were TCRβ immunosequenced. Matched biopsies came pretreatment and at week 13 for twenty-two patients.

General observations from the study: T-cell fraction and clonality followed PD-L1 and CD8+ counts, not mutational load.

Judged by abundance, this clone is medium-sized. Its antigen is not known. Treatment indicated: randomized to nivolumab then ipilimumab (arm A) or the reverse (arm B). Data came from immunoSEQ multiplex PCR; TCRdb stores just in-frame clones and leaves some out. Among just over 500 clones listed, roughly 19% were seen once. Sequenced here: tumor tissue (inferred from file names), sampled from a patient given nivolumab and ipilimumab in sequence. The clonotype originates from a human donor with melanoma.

The DNA of the CDR3 is TGTGCCAGCAGCTTAACGGGGCAGGGCTATGGCTACACCTTC. It specifies CASSLTGQGYGYTF. The V gene is TRBV11-3, the J gene TRBJ1-2; D may be TRBD1 (5 bases). With 2 bases removed from V and 4 bases from J, the gap between germline ends came to 11 bases. CDR3 length equals 14 residues. Germline assignment: CDR1 SGHNT and CDR2 YENEEA.